This is a list of T cell receptor beta chains from one sample in a study of regulatory T cells in long-lasting Graves disease. TCRdb reprocessed the multiplex PCR reads via MiXCR and lists one record per CDR3 protein. The table records 400,000 to 550,000 distinct CDR3 sequences, about a sixth of them present only once. These data also featured in a second study, about T cells in Graves' hyperthyroidism and ophthalmopathy.

This specimen consisted of peripheral blood mononuclear cells (PBMCs), obtained at new diagnosis, from a patient treated with antithyroid drugs. The receptors were sampled from a woman in her twenties or thirties with Graves disease. Both conserved end residues are part of each CDR3. D genes are given only for firm matches. Only some rows state a clone size, as once, few, many or a class for expanded clones.

13,NA,many,TRBJ2-1,TRBV28,CASSFLVYNEQFF,TGTGCCAGCAGTTTCCTTGTATACAATGAGCAGTTCTTC
9,TRBD1,many,TRBJ2-7,TRBV27,CASGQGSNF,TGTGCCAGCGGACAGGGTTCTAACTTC
15,NA,few,TRBJ1-5,TRBV19,CASSIEPRGGQPQHF,TGTGCCAGTAGTATAGAGCCTCGGGGGGGTCAGCCCCAGCATTTT
16,NA,NA,TRBJ2-7,TRBV20-1,CSANTRTALTTYEQYF,TGCAGTGCTAATACCCGGACTGCCCTAACGACCTACGAGCAGTACTTC
15,NA,NA,TRBJ2-1,TRBV9,CASSVAGAAYNEQFF,TGTGCCAGCAGCGTAGCCGGAGCCGCTTACAATGAGCAGTTCTTC
15,TRBD2,few,TRBJ2-3,TRBV20-1,CSATSTSGGFKTQYF,TGCAGTGCTACCTCGACTAGCGGAGGATTTAAAACGCAGTATTTT
14,NA,NA,TRBJ2-1,TRBV28,CASSFLDRSDEQFF,TGTGCCAGCAGTTTCTTAGACAGATCCGATGAGCAGTTCTTC
13,NA,many,TRBJ2-3,TRBV7-3,CASSPSTTDTQYF,TGTGCCAGCAGCCCAAGCACCACAGATACGCAGTATTTT
13,NA,many,TRBJ1-5,TRBV27,CASSLQGVQPQHF,TGTGCCAGCAGTCTTCAGGGAGTTCAGCCCCAGCATTTT
14,NA,NA,TRBJ2-3,TRBV12-3/TRBV12-4,CATRGNPRTDTQYF,TGTGCCACCCGCGGGAACCCACGCACAGATACGCAGTATTTT
14,TRBD1,many,TRBJ2-7,TRBV12-3/TRBV12-4,CASHPGQGVYEQYF,TGTGCCAGCCACCCGGGACAGGGGGTCTACGAGCAGTACTTC
13,NA,many,TRBJ1-6,TRBV12-3/TRBV12-4,CASSPRTSSPLHF,TGTGCCAGCAGTCCTCGCACTAGTTCACCCCTCCACTTT
14,NA,few,TRBJ1-2,TRBV15,CATSRVDPRYGYTF,TGTGCCACCAGCAGGGTTGACCCCCGGTATGGCTACACCTTC
16,TRBD2,few,TRBJ2-7,TRBV9,CASSVRSSGSSDEQYF,TGTGCCAGCAGCGTTCGGAGTAGCGGGAGTTCCGATGAGCAGTACTTC
16,TRBD1,few,TRBJ1-1,TRBV5-1,CASSLRTGVVKTEAFF,TGCGCCAGCAGCTTGCGTACAGGGGTGGTAAAGACTGAAGCTTTCTTT
14,TRBD2,NA,TRBJ2-1,TRBV5-1,CASSLPGLVDEQFF,TGCGCCAGCAGCTTACCGGGACTAGTGGATGAGCAGTTCTTC
17,TRBD2,NA,TRBJ2-2,TRBV24-1,CATSELRENGNTGELFF,TGTGCCACCAGTGAGTTGCGGGAGAACGGGAACACCGGGGAGCTGTTTTTT
12,NA,NA,TRBJ1-2,TRBV7-2,CASSLVRAGYTF,TGTGCCAGCAGCTTAGTACGGGCTGGCTACACCTTC
14,TRBD2,many,TRBJ2-7,TRBV5-1,CASSSGRRSYEQYF,TGCGCCAGCAGCTCCGGGAGGAGGTCCTACGAGCAGTACTTC
14,NA,NA,TRBJ1-2,TRBV4-1,CASSQVFVDYGYTF,TGCGCCAGCAGCCAGGTTTTCGTAGACTATGGCTACACCTTC
14,NA,NA,TRBJ1-1,TRBV27,CASSRLTQNTEAFF,TGTGCCAGCAGTCGCCTGACACAGAACACTGAAGCTTTCTTT
14,NA,many,TRBJ2-7,TRBV7-2,CASSSPQRRYEQYF,TGTGCCAGCAGCTCCCCTCAGCGGAGGTACGAGCAGTACTTC
15,TRBD1,many,TRBJ1-1,TRBV5-1,CASSWDRGASTEAFF,TGCGCCAGCAGCTGGGACAGGGGGGCTAGCACTGAAGCTTTCTTT
15,NA,NA,TRBJ1-1,TRBV15,CATSRDRNLNTEAFF,TGTGCCACCAGCAGAGACAGGAATTTGAACACTGAAGCTTTCTTT
15,TRBD1,many,TRBJ1-2,TRBV6-1,CASSHPAQGDYGYTF,TGTGCCAGCAGTCACCCCGCCCAGGGGGACTATGGCTACACCTTC
15,NA,few,TRBJ1-1,TRBV18,CASSPPPGLNTEAFF,TGTGCCAGCTCACCCCCACCGGGTTTGAACACTGAAGCTTTCTTT
11,NA,many,TRBJ2-7,TRBV28,CASSLSLEQYF,TGTGCCAGCAGTTTAAGTTTAGAGCAGTACTTC
14,TRBD2,NA,TRBJ2-1,TRBV19,CASRPPGLANEQFF,TGTGCCAGTAGGCCTCCGGGACTAGCGAATGAGCAGTTCTTC
16,NA,NA,TRBJ1-3,TRBV3-1,CASSQESALSGNTIYF,TGTGCCAGCAGCCAAGAGTCAGCACTCTCTGGAAACACCATATATTTT
13,NA,many,TRBJ1-5,TRBV20-1,CSARMGKGRPQHF,TGCAGTGCTAGAATGGGGAAGGGCAGGCCCCAGCATTTT
12,NA,many,TRBJ1-2,TRBV10-3,CAIGGEEYGYTF,TGTGCCATCGGTGGGGAGGAATATGGCTACACCTTC
17,TRBD2,many,TRBJ2-5,TRBV28,CASSLWAAGGGRVTQYF,TGTGCCAGCAGTTTATGGGCGGCGGGAGGCGGGAGGGTGACCCAGTACTTC
13,NA,many,TRBJ2-5,TRBV5-1,CASSLGIQETQYF,TGCGCCAGCAGCTTGGGGATCCAAGAGACCCAGTACTTC
14,NA,many,TRBJ2-7,TRBV11-2,CASSLDLSSITAYF,TGTGCCAGCAGCTTAGATCTAAGTTCCATTACTGCGTACTTC
14,NA,few,TRBJ2-7,TRBV12-3/TRBV12-4,CASSLPGLPYEQYF,TGTGCCAGCAGTTTGCCGGGACTCCCCTACGAGCAGTACTTC
12,NA,NA,TRBJ1-5,TRBV20-1,CSATGPGQPQHF,TGCAGTGCTACGGGTCCGGGTCAGCCCCAGCATTTT
16,NA,few,TRBJ2-5,TRBV5-1,CASSLAIGSSVETQYF,TGCGCCAGCAGCTTGGCCATCGGCAGCTCAGTGGAGACCCAGTACTTC
18,TRBD2,many,TRBJ2-1,TRBV7-6,CASSLPGGVAGARNEQFF,TGTGCCAGCAGCCTTCCTGGTGGAGTAGCGGGAGCGAGGAATGAGCAGTTCTTC
15,TRBD2,few,TRBJ2-1,TRBV9,CASSAPSSGGNEQFF,TGTGCCAGCAGCGCCCCTTCTAGCGGGGGAAATGAGCAGTTCTTC
15,TRBD1,many,TRBJ1-5,TRBV20-1,CSARGQSYSNQPQHF,TGCAGTGCTAGGGGACAGTCCTATAGCAATCAGCCCCAGCATTTT
14,NA,many,TRBJ2-7,TRBV19,CASSRTGNPYEQYF,TGTGCCAGTAGCCGAACAGGCAACCCCTACGAGCAGTACTTC
15,TRBD2,many,TRBJ2-3,TRBV28,CASIPRAGVGDTQYF,TGTGCCAGCATCCCTAGAGCGGGAGTAGGTGATACGCAGTATTTT
16,NA,many,TRBJ1-2,TRBV18,CASSPAYRAGNYGYTF,TGTGCCAGCTCACCGGCATATCGGGCAGGAAACTATGGCTACACCTTC
15,TRBD1,many,TRBJ2-5,TRBV20-1,CSAHSWTGPRGTQYF,TGCAGTGCTCACTCCTGGACAGGACCCCGGGGGACCCAGTACTTC
14,NA,many,TRBJ1-5,TRBV2,CASRRGGGNQPQHF,TGTGCCAGCAGGAGGGGGGGCGGCAATCAGCCCCAGCATTTT
16,TRBD1,NA,TRBJ1-5,TRBV6-5,CASSYEAGGPNQPQHF,TGTGCCAGCAGTTACGAGGCAGGGGGCCCCAATCAGCCCCAGCATTTT
15,TRBD2,NA,TRBJ2-7,TRBV6-1,CASNPASGSSYEQYF,TGTGCCAGCAATCCCGCTAGCGGGAGCTCCTACGAGCAGTACTTC
14,TRBD1,few,TRBJ1-5,TRBV7-2,CASRQGDTYQPQHF,TGTGCCAGCAGGCAGGGGGACACATATCAGCCCCAGCATTTT